These 4 T cell receptor beta chains were sequenced from one sample in a study of blood T cells in healthy people across ages. Sample-barcoded 5' priming and a J-beta primer mix drove a second PCR of roughly 6 to 12 cycles. TCRdb analysed the 5' RACE reads with MiXCR anew, one entry per CDR3 protein. In the table there are about 930,000 distinct CDR3 sequences, approximately 32% of which are singletons. This sample was shared with a second study, whose subject was T cells of mothers and their children.

The sample comprised blood. All receptors come from a middle-aged woman in good health.

This chain links TRBV5-5 with TRBJ1-1; no clear D gene. CDR3 length: 13 residues. Trimming removed 0 bases at V and 5 bases at J, with 8 bases between. Per germline, CDR1 SGHKS and CDR2 YYEKEE (reference sequence). The DNA of the CDR3 is TGTGCCAGCAGCTTGGAGGGATGGACTGAAGCTTTCTTT. Translated: CASSLEGWTEAFF.

This clonotype was detected a few times. The chain recombines TRBV19 with TRBJ1-2, with D tentatively TRBD1 (5 bases). This CDR3 contains 14 residues. V gave up 1 base and J gave up 5 bases, with 11 bases separating them. Germline CDR1 is LNHDA and CDR2 is SQIVND (reference sequence). Written as DNA, the CDR3 is TGTGCCAGTAGTATAGTGGGACTGGAGTATGGCTACACCTTC. Its translation: CASSIVGLEYGYTF. Looking up the rest from reference TRBV19 and TRBJ1-2 gives the full variable domain: DGGITQSPKYLFRKEGQNVTLSCEQNLNHDAMYWYRQDPGQGLRLIYYSQIVNDFQKGDIAEGYSVSREKKESFPLTVTSAQKNPTAFYLCASSIVGLEYGYTFGSGTRLTVV.

This clonotype was seen more than once but under ten times. The CDR3 region is CASTPGPEGDEQFF. In nucleotides, the CDR3 is TGTGCCAGCACCCCTGGACCTGAGGGTGATGAGCAGTTCTTC. The chain carries TRBV9 and TRBJ2-1; possibly TRBD2 for D (5 bases). CDR1 is SGDLS and CDR2 is YYNGEE in the germline V gene. V lost 6 bases, J lost 8 bases, and 18 bases lay in between. The CDR3 spans 14 residues.

This clonotype was detected many times. This chain connects TRBV5-1 to TRBJ1-6, with D uncertain. V was trimmed by 0 bases and J by 7 bases, leaving 11 bases between them. The CDR3 is 15 residues long. Looked up from germline, CDR1 is SGHRS and CDR2 is YFSETQ. The CDR3 here is CASSLEAQRNSPLHF. The CDR3 nucleotides are TGCGCCAGCAGCTTGGAAGCTCAGCGGAATTCACCCCTCCACTTT.